This T cell receptor (beta chain) was profiled in a study of T cells in Graves' hyperthyroidism and ophthalmopathy. Findings and caveats of the study: Ophthalmopathy and stable hyperthyroidism were told apart by a 13 V-J model.

Germline CDR1 reads LNHDA; CDR2 reads SQIVND (reference sequence). The CDR3 runs to 14 residues. Trimming cost V 4 bases and J 5 bases, with 14 bases left between them. RNA transcripts yielded amplified TCR beta CDR3 regions. Researchers ran a first-round RT-PCR on the TCR CDR3 using the HTBI primer set. MiXCR, run by TCRdb on the multiplex PCR reads, gives a single entry per CDR3 protein. The sample has some 250,000 distinct CDR3 sequences; 13% to 15% are singletons. With regard to this clonotype: The antigen is not known.

This chain links TRBV19 with TRBJ1-2; D unresolved. The sample consisted of blood. The sequence was collected from a middle-aged woman with Graves' hyperthyroidism that later progressed to Graves' ophthalmopathy. Here the CDR3 reads CASSNNRLSYGYTF. The CDR3 DNA is TGTGCCAGTAGTAACAACAGATTATCGTATGGCTACACCTTC.